The next 11 T cell receptor beta chains were all read from a single sample in a study of control samples from healthy donors and cancer patients. This table comes from immunoSEQ multiplex PCR, and its TCRdb copy is limited to in-frame clones, with some not included. Seen here are over 100,000 clones, roughly nine tenths observed once, and the top ten hold 4% to 5.5%. Sample: blood. The receptors derive from a human donor in good health. The donor label of this sample is uncertain.

This chain joins TRBV27 and TRBJ1-2; maybe TRBD1 (5 bases). The germline V and J ends were trimmed by 6 bases and 2 bases, with 13 bases remaining between them. CDR3 size: 14 residues. Germline-derived CDR1 and CDR2 are MNHEY and SMNVEV (reference sequence). The CDR3 protein is CASSTTRGNYGYTF. CDR3 in DNA: TGTGCCAGCAGCACCACCCGGGGGAACTATGGCTACACCTTC.

The sample holds one count of this clone. The V call is TRBV12-5, the J call TRBJ1-6, with TRBD1 as a possible D gene (6 bases). Germline lookup yields CDR1 LGHNT and CDR2 FRNRAP. The V and J ends lost 0 bases and 5 bases respectively, with 17 bases between them. The CDR3 sequence is 18 residues long. The CDR3 loop reads CASGLVFWGAGNNSPLHF. The DNA of the CDR3 is TGTGCTAGTGGTTTGGTATTTTGGGGGGCGGGAAATAATTCACCCCTCCACTTT.

The gene calls are TRBV7-9 and TRBJ2-3; TRBD1 might be the D (6 bases). V dropped 5 bases and J dropped 6 bases, with 18 bases sitting between them. CDR1 is SEHNR and CDR2 is FQNEAQ in the germline V gene (reference sequence). The CDR3 spans 15 residues. The DNA for the CDR3 is TGTGCCAGCAGCCTCACCACAGGGTCGACGGATACGCAGTATTTT. It translates to CASSLTTGSTDTQYF.

The gene calls are TRBV19 and TRBJ2-1; perhaps TRBD2 as D (6 bases). Trimming took off 4 bases at V and 8 bases at J, with 12 bases between the two ends. CDR3 length: 13 residues. Germline values: CDR1 LNHDA, CDR2 SQIVND (reference sequence). CDR3 amino acids: CASSTLAPDEQFF. The CDR3 region has the DNA TGTGCCAGTAGTACCCTAGCGCCGGATGAGCAGTTCTTC. Full variable domain (remainder filled in from reference TRBV19 and TRBJ2-1): DGGITQSPKYLFRKEGQNVTLSCEQNLNHDAMYWYRQDPGQGLRLIYYSQIVNDFQKGDIAEGYSVSREKKESFPLTVTSAQKNPTAFYLCASSTLAPDEQFFGPGTRLTVL.

In nucleotides, the CDR3 is TGTGCCAGCAGCTTAATGACAGTCTACGAGCAGTACTTC. Its translation is CASSLMTVYEQYF. The gene calls are TRBV11-2 and TRBJ2-7; TRBD1 might be the D (5 bases). V was cut by 2 bases and J by 3 bases, with 8 bases left in between. Germline V gene lookup returns CDR1 SGHAT and CDR2 FQNNGV. This CDR3 has 13 amino acids.

The chain couples TRBV6-1 to TRBJ1-1; D not resolved. Germline V gives CDR1 MNHNS, CDR2 SASEGT. The CDR3 loop spans 14 amino acids. The germline V and J ends were trimmed by 2 bases and 8 bases, with 15 bases remaining between them. In DNA form, the CDR3 reads TGTGCCAGCAGTGAATCTCGCTACACCCACGAAGCTTTCTTT. Encoded protein: CASSESRYTHEAFF.

With respect to this clone: This CDR3 is also generated by other DNA sequences in the sample. The V gene is TRBV11-2, the J gene TRBJ2-3, with a tentative D call TRBD1 (6 bases). V was cut by 3 bases and J by 5 bases, with 12 bases left in between. Germline CDR1 reads SGHAT; CDR2 reads FQNNGV. The CDR3 extends over 14 amino acids. CDR3 region: CASSLGRGQDTQYF. In DNA, the CDR3 is TGTGCCAGCAGCTTGGGAAGGGGACAAGATACGCAGTATTTT.

The rearrangement joins TRBV9 to TRBJ2-7; TRBD1 might be the D (8 bases). The CDR3 loop spans 13 amino acids. V was shortened by 4 bases and J by 6 bases, with 14 bases between the two germline ends. In germline, CDR1 is SGDLS, CDR2 YYNGEE. CDR3 nucleotides: TGTGCCAGCAGCACAGGGGGGGGATCCGAGCAGTACTTC. Translation: CASSTGGGSEQYF.

This clone has just a few counts. This chain connects TRBV6-5 to TRBJ2-1; TRBD1 agrees at 8 bases. The CDR3 contains 11 residues. J gave up 7 bases and V 8 bases, and 1 base lay outside the gene matches. Germline V gene data show CDR1 as MNHEY and CDR2 as SVGAGI. CDR3 sequence: CASGQGNEQFF. The CDR3 DNA follows: TGTGCCAGCGGACAGGGTAATGAGCAGTTCTTC.

The rearrangement uses TRBV6-6 and TRBJ1-6, with 12 nucleotides matching TRBD1. Germline V gives CDR1 MNHNY, CDR2 SVGAGI (reference sequence). Trimming at V came to 5 bases and at J to 10 bases, leaving 6 bases not matched to a gene. This CDR3 is built from 15 residues. The chain's CDR3 is CASSGTGGVGSPLHF. DNA for the CDR3: TGTGCCAGCAGTGGGACAGGGGGCGTAGGATCACCCCTCCACTTT.

This chain links TRBV12-3 or TRBV12-4 with TRBJ1-1, with D unresolved. The CDR3 contains 13 residues. Trimming left V 6 bases short and J 0 bases short, with 8 bases between. The CDR3 nucleotides read TGTGCCAGCAGCGGTGCGATGAACACTGAAGCTTTCTTT. Translating it yields CASSGAMNTEAFF.